The 27 T cell receptor beta chains below were found in one sample sequenced in a study of type 1 regulatory T cells. From the reads, TCRdb called clonotypes with MiXCR, one entry per CDR3 protein. The table records 75,000 to 100,000 distinct CDR3 sequences, around a third of them present only once. What was sequenced was CD4+ T cells, either the whole sample or a sorted fraction (not recorded which). These receptors were collected from a human donor in good health.

The J gene is TRBJ1-5, the V gene TRBV7-9; D unclear. The CDR3 is made up of 13 amino acids. Germline lookup yields CDR1 SEHNR and CDR2 FQNEAQ (reference sequence). The V end was cut by 5 bases, the J end by 4 bases, with 9 bases between. The CDR3 sequence is CASSPDQNQPQHF. CDR3 coding DNA: TGTGCCAGCAGCCCTGACCAAAATCAGCCCCAGCATTTT.

The chain links TRBV7-9 to TRBJ2-3; 9 bases line up with TRBD1. V lost 3 bases, J lost 2 bases, and 9 bases stayed unmatched. The CDR3 has 17 amino acids. Germline CDR1 SEHNR, CDR2 FQNEAQ (reference sequence). The CDR3 here is CASSLGTGMIYTDTQYF. In DNA form, the CDR3 reads TGTGCCAGCAGCTTGGGGACAGGGATGATCTACACAGATACGCAGTATTTT.

This chain uses TRBV5-1 with TRBJ1-1, with 7 bases lining up with TRBD1. The germline CDR1 and CDR2 sequences are SGHRS and YFSETQ. The J segment lost 0 bases and the V segment lost 3 bases, leaving 8 bases of the junction unmatched. The CDR3 is 16 amino acids. The DNA of the CDR3 is TGCGCCAGCAGCTGGACAGGTGGGTCTATGAACACTGAAGCTTTCTTT. Its protein product is CASSWTGGSMNTEAFF.

The genes are TRBV29-1 and TRBJ1-2, with a weak D call TRBD1 (6 bases). Trimming pared 4 bases from V and 4 bases from J, leaving 16 bases between. Germline loops: CDR1 SQVTM, CDR2 ANQGSEA. This CDR3 is built from 14 residues. The CDR3 is CSVVRQVPSYGYTF. For the CDR3, the DNA is TGCAGCGTTGTAAGACAGGTCCCTTCCTATGGCTACACCTTC. The full variable domain, rest sourced from reference TRBV29-1 and TRBJ1-2, is SAVISQKPSRDICQRGTSLTIQCQVDSQVTMMFWYRQQPGQSLTLIATANQGSEATYESGFVIDKFPISRPNLTFSTLTVSNMSPEDSSIYLCSVVRQVPSYGYTFGSGTRLTVV.

This sequence joins TRBV5-6 and TRBJ2-3, with a tentative D call TRBD2 (6 bases). V lost 5 bases and J lost 0, with 13 bases in between. CDR1 is SGHDT, CDR2 YYEEEE, per germline. The CDR3 runs 15 residues. This CDR3 reads CASRVRGLSTDTQYF. Here the CDR3 DNA reads TGTGCCAGCAGGGTTCGGGGGTTGAGCACAGATACGCAGTATTTT. The whole variable domain, remainder taken from reference TRBV5-6 and TRBJ2-3, is DAGVTQSPTHLIKTRGQQVTLRCSPKSGHDTVSWYQQALGQGPQFIFQYYEEEERQRGNFPDRFSGHQFPNYSSELNVNALLLGDSALYLCASRVRGLSTDTQYFGPGTRLTVL.

The chain recombines TRBV6-6 with TRBJ2-3; 7 nucleotides align to TRBD1. This CDR3 contains 16 residues. Germline CDR1 MNHNY, CDR2 SVGAGI (reference sequence). The V segment lost 5 bases and the J segment 1 base; nucleotides outside the gene matches: 9. CDR3 residues: CASSLTRTGGTDTQYF. CDR3 DNA sequence: TGTGCCAGCAGTCTCACTCGGACAGGAGGCACAGATACGCAGTATTTT.

The chain carries TRBV28 and TRBJ2-7; 8 nucleotides align to TRBD2. There are 17 residues in the CDR3. The germline CDR1 and CDR2 sequences are MDHEN and SYDVKM. With 6 bases clipped from V and 5 bases from J, the junction kept 18 bases outside the gene matches. CDR3 protein: CASRPPPGREGSHEQYF. In DNA form, the CDR3 reads TGTGCCAGCAGACCACCCCCAGGACGGGAGGGAAGCCACGAGCAGTACTTC.

The chain links TRBV28 to TRBJ2-7; D unresolved. Germline CDR1 and CDR2: MDHEN and SYDVKM. There are 15 residues in the CDR3. Trimming cost V 7 bases and J 3 bases, with 19 bases left between them. The CDR3 loop is CASNSHRTEYYEQYF. CDR3 nucleotide sequence: TGTGCCAGCAACTCCCATAGGACGGAGTACTACGAGCAGTACTTC.

The V call is TRBV10-3, the J call TRBJ2-5, with D perhaps TRBD1 or TRBD2 (6 bases each). V dropped 10 bases and J dropped 5 bases, with 11 bases sitting between them. Germline V CDR1 and CDR2: ENHRY, SYGVKD. The CDR3 has 11 amino acids. The CDR3 loop reads CASGTTETQYF. The CDR3 nucleotides are TGTGCCAGCGGGACAACGGAGACCCAGTACTTC.

This sequence joins TRBV2 and TRBJ2-1; D is unresolved. This CDR3 is built from 10 residues. V was shortened by 7 bases and J by 8 bases, with 6 bases between the two germline ends. The germline gives CDR1 SNHLY, CDR2 FYNNEI. CDR3 region: CASISDEQFF. CDR3 bases: TGTGCCAGCATTTCCGATGAGCAGTTCTTC.

This clonotype has only a few counts. The CDR3 DNA reads TGCGCCAGCAGCTTGTCAGTAGGGGGCACAGATACGCAGTATTTT. Translation: CASSLSVGGTDTQYF. The chain employs TRBV5-1 and TRBJ2-3; TRBD1 might be the D (5 bases). The germline V and J ends were trimmed by 1 base and 1 base, with 10 bases remaining between them. There are 15 residues in the CDR3. The germline V gene has CDR1 SGHRS and CDR2 YFSETQ.

The chain has TRBV6-5 and TRBJ1-6; possibly TRBD1 for D (6 bases). V lost 6 bases and J 4 bases, leaving 13 bases between the germline ends. CDR1 is MNHEY and CDR2 is SVGAGI in the germline V gene. This CDR3 has 15 residues. The CDR3 here is CASRTSRGYNSPLHF. In nucleotides, the CDR3 is TGTGCCAGCAGAACCTCCAGGGGTTATAATTCACCCCTCCACTTT.

This clonotype was detected only a few times. The chain employs TRBV20-1 and TRBJ2-7, with D hard to call. The CDR3 length is 15 residues. V was pared by 2 bases and J by 6 bases, with 20 bases between. Germline lookup yields CDR1 DFQATT and CDR2 SNEGSKA (reference sequence). The CDR3 is CSARFSGVYFTEQYF. The CDR3 DNA follows: TGCAGTGCTAGATTTTCGGGCGTCTATTTTACCGAGCAGTACTTC.

CDR3 nucleotide sequence: TGCAGTGCTAGCGGGAGCTCTCTGGGAGATACGCAGTATTTT. It is translated as CSASGSSLGDTQYF. The V and J genes are TRBV20-1 and TRBJ2-3; D is perhaps TRBD2 (6 bases). Looked up from germline, CDR1 is DFQATT and CDR2 is SNEGSKA (reference sequence). V lost 3 bases to trimming and J lost 5 bases, with 15 bases between them. This CDR3 contains 14 residues.

The gene calls are TRBV10-3 and TRBJ2-3; TRBD1 might be the D (6 bases). Germline V CDR1 and CDR2: ENHRY, SYGVKD. The V and J ends lost 7 bases and 0 bases respectively, with 8 bases between them. There are 13 residues in the CDR3. This CDR3 is CAIKGGSTDTQYF. DNA for the CDR3: TGTGCCATCAAAGGGGGTAGCACAGATACGCAGTATTTT.

This clonotype was seen a handful of times. V is TRBV24-1 and J is TRBJ2-5, with 9 bases identical to TRBD2. The CDR3 loop spans 18 amino acids. V lost 5 bases and J lost 4; bases outside the gene matches: 16. Germline loops: CDR1 KGHDR, CDR2 SFDVKD. The CDR3 loop reads CATSAISFLAGLAETQYF. Here the CDR3 DNA reads TGTGCCACCAGTGCGATATCTTTCCTAGCGGGACTCGCAGAGACCCAGTACTTC.

The rearrangement links TRBV6-2 or TRBV6-3 to TRBJ2-7; 9 bases are a match to TRBD2. J was trimmed by 3 bases and V by 5 bases; bases with no gene match: 5. The CDR3 spans 14 residues. Germline loops: CDR1 MNHEY, CDR2 SVGEGT. This CDR3 reads CASSRSGRDYEQYF. Here the CDR3 DNA reads TGTGCCAGCAGTCGTAGCGGGAGAGACTACGAGCAGTACTTC.

In its sample, this clonotype was seen a few times. The chain has TRBV29-1 and TRBJ2-1, with D perhaps matching TRBD2 (6 bases). Trimming took 7 bases from V and 10 from J, leaving 23 bases between them. The CDR3 spans 14 residues. Germline V CDR1 and CDR2: SQVTM, ANQGSEA. The CDR3: CSAPLLRGFGEQFF. In DNA, the CDR3 is TGCAGCGCTCCCCTTTTGCGGGGTTTCGGCGAGCAGTTCTTC.

The chain employs TRBV7-6 and TRBJ2-2, with D perhaps TRBD1 (5 bases). Germline loops: CDR1 SGHVS, CDR2 FNYEAQ. Trimming cost V 0 bases and J 0 bases, with 5 bases left between them. The CDR3 totals 15 residues. CDR3 loop: CASSLAGANTGELFF. The CDR3 DNA follows: TGTGCCAGCAGCTTAGCAGGGGCGAACACCGGGGAGCTGTTTTTT.

In its sample, this clonotype was seen once. DNA of the CDR3: TGTGCCAGCAGTTTGAGGGCCAGGCCCCCTTGGGGCTACACCTTC. It specifies CASSLRARPPWGYTF. The J gene is TRBJ1-2, the V gene TRBV28; D unclear. Trimming pared 3 bases from V and 8 bases from J, leaving 19 bases between. The length of the CDR3 is 15 residues. Germline lookup yields CDR1 MDHEN and CDR2 SYDVKM.

V usage is TRBV7-6 and J usage is TRBJ2-7; D uncertain. CDR1 SGHVS and CDR2 FNYEAQ come from the germline V gene. With 4 bases removed from V and 7 bases from J, the gap between germline ends came to 17 bases. This CDR3 has 14 residues. CDR3 amino acids: CASSSTVPPWEQYF. For the CDR3, the DNA is TGTGCCAGCAGCTCCACCGTCCCTCCGTGGGAGCAGTACTTC.

In this sample, this clonotype turned up a few times. The rearrangement uses TRBV4-2 and TRBJ2-5; TRBD2 matches at 11 bases. The CDR3 sequence is 18 residues long. Germline CDR1 reads LGHNA; CDR2 reads YNFKEQ. V trimming: 0 bases; J trimming: 4 bases; junction bases outside the gene matches: 10. This CDR3 reads CASSQDPASGRLVETQYF. CDR3 in DNA: TGTGCCAGCAGCCAAGATCCCGCTAGCGGGAGGCTAGTAGAGACCCAGTACTTC.

The chain is built from TRBV30 and TRBJ2-2; D may be TRBD1 (5 bases). This CDR3 has 15 residues. Germline values: CDR1 GTSNPN, CDR2 SVGIG (reference sequence). V dropped 2 bases and J dropped 0 bases, with 10 bases sitting between them. The CDR3 loop reads CAWSMGLPNTGELFF. The CDR3 DNA follows: TGTGCCTGGAGTATGGGGCTCCCGAACACCGGGGAGCTGTTTTTT.

This clonotype was picked up a small number of times. The J gene is TRBJ2-2, the V gene TRBV6-5; 9 bases agree with TRBD2. With V trimmed by 2 bases and J by 4 bases, 5 bases remained unmatched. Per the germline V gene, CDR1 is MNHEY and CDR2 is SVGAGI. This CDR3 contains 16 residues. This CDR3 reads CASSYGSGLATGELFF. In DNA form, the CDR3 reads TGTGCCAGCAGTTACGGCTCGGGACTAGCCACCGGGGAGCTGTTTTTT.

This clonotype showed up just a few times. The chain uses TRBV6-5 and TRBJ2-7; D uncertain. Germline V gene sequence: CDR1 MNHEY, CDR2 SVGAGI. V was shortened by 2 bases and J by 6 bases, with 11 bases between the two germline ends. This CDR3 region has 13 residues. CDR3 sequence (DNA): TGTGCCAGCAGTTACCCAAGCTCGGGCGAGCAGTACTTC. It yields the protein CASSYPSSGEQYF.

The V gene is TRBV10-3, the J gene TRBJ2-3; no definite D call. The germline gives CDR1 ENHRY, CDR2 SYGVKD. V was pared by 8 bases and J by 6 bases, with 6 bases between. The CDR3 has 10 residues. The CDR3 DNA sequence: TGTGCCATCGGTACGGATACGCAGTATTTT. It encodes CAIGTDTQYF.

The V and J genes are TRBV15 and TRBJ2-1; TRBD1 or TRBD2 may be the D gene (5 bases each). CDR3 length equals 15 residues. Germline V gene sequence: CDR1 LNHNV, CDR2 YYDKDF (reference sequence). V lost 0 bases to trimming and J lost 9 bases, with 15 bases between them. The CDR3 sequence is CATSRDPATGGEQFF. CDR3 nucleotides: TGTGCCACCAGCAGAGATCCAGCGACTGGGGGTGAGCAGTTCTTC. Full variable domain (rest looked up from reference TRBV15 and TRBJ2-1): DAMVIQNPRYQVTQFGKPVTLSCSQTLNHNVMYWYQQKSSQAPKLLFHYYDKDFNNEADTPDNFQSRRPNTSFCFLDIRSPGLGDTAMYLCATSRDPATGGEQFFGPGTRLTVL.